The text below deals with one T cell receptor beta chain. The repertoire was sequenced with immunoSEQ multiplex PCR; TCRdb's copy has only in-frame clones and lacks some. The table has some 78,000 clones, roughly nine tenths seen once. The data originate from a study of OX40 agonist ivuxolimab in advanced cancers. The V and J ends lost 9 bases and 2 bases respectively, with 20 bases between them. The CDR3 loop spans 15 amino acids. The germline CDR1 and CDR2 sequences are SGHRS and YFSETQ. The TCR comes from an adult with an advanced solid tumor such as melanoma, head and neck, liver or kidney cancer. This material consisted of CD4+ or CD8+ T cells sorted from blood, taken in a trial of the OX40 agonist ivuxolimab. This chain uses TRBV5-1 with TRBJ1-1, with a weak D call TRBD1 (5 bases). The CDR3 loop reads CATSGEGRINTEAFF. CDR3 coding DNA: TGCGCCACCTCGGGGGAGGGAAGAATTAACACTGAAGCTTTCTTT.